This TCR beta chain derives from a study of CD8+ T cells in alopecia areata. The authors extracted RNA and reverse transcribed it into cDNA as the sequencing template. Method: immunoSEQ multiplex PCR; TCRdb's copy keeps in-frame clones and lacks some. The sample carries approximately 210,000 clones, approximately 40% recorded once. Trimming took off 1 base at V and 3 bases at J, with 16 bases between the two ends. This CDR3 is 16 amino acids long. The germline gives CDR1 GTSNPN, CDR2 SVGIG (reference sequence). Treatment noted: oral pan-JAK inhibitor, 5-10 mg twice daily. The material sequenced was CD4+ T cells sorted from blood, taken at approximately week 36, from a patient treated with tofacitinib. The receptor was derived from a human donor with alopecia areata. The rearrangement links TRBV30 to TRBJ2-4; D is undetermined. The CDR3 sequence: CAWSDPSGEVKNIQYF. The CDR3 nucleotides are TGTGCCTGGAGTGATCCTTCGGGTGAGGTCAAAAACATTCAGTACTTC.